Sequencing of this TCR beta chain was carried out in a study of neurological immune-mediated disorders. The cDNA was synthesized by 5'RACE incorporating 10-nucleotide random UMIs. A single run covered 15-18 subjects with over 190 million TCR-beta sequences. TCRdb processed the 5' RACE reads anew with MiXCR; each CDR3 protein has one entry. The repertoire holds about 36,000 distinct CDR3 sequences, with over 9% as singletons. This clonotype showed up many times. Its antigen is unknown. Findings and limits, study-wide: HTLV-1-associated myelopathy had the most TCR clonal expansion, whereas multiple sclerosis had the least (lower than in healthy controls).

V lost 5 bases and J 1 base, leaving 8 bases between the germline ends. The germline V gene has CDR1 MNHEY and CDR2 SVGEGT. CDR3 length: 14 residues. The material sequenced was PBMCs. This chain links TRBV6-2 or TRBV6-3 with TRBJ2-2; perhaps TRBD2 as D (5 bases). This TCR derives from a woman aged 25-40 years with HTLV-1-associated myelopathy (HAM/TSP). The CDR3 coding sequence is TGTGCCAGCAGTATACTAGAGAACACCGGGGAGCTGTTTTTT. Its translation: CASSILENTGELFF.